One and the same sample provided the 30 T cell receptor beta chains below, sequenced in a study of blood T cell repertoires in COVID-19. Measured with immunoSEQ multiplex PCR; TCRdb has only the in-frame clones, and not every one. The sample yields roughly 280,000 clones, 88% seen once. Sequenced material: peripheral blood. The receptor source for this set is a woman under 40 with COVID-19, enrolled during active disease.

V usage is TRBV18 and J usage is TRBJ1-2; 10 positions agree with TRBD1. Germline V gives CDR1 KGHSH, CDR2 LQKENI. The CDR3 length is 16 residues. V lost 7 bases and J lost 2; bases outside the gene matches: 10. The CDR3 loop reads CASFPGQGTSNYGYTF. CDR3 DNA: TGTGCCAGCTTTCCGGGACAGGGGACTTCCAACTATGGCTACACCTTC.

Remarks on this clone: The sample has other DNA sequences that encode this CDR3 too. The gene calls are TRBV5-1 and TRBJ2-3; D is perhaps TRBD2 (5 bases). Germline lookup yields CDR1 SGHRS and CDR2 YFSETQ. The V end was cut by 0 bases, the J end by 5 bases, with 7 bases between. The CDR3 runs 13 residues. CDR3 bases: TGCGCCAGCAGCTTGGCCGGGGTAGATACGCAGTATTTT. Amino acid sequence: CASSLAGVDTQYF.

Concerning this clone itself: Other DNA sequences in the sample encode the same CDR3. This sequence joins TRBV5-5 and TRBJ2-7; TRBD1 matches 8 bases. The CDR3 covers 15 residues. J gave up 5 bases and V 0 bases, and 7 bases lay outside the gene matches. The germline gives CDR1 SGHKS, CDR2 YYEKEE (reference sequence). CDR3 sequence (DNA): TGTGCCAGCAGCTTGGCCGTGGCAGGGGGCGACGAGCAGTACTTC. It specifies CASSLAVAGGDEQYF.

The chain uses TRBV30 and TRBJ1-2; D is undetermined. This CDR3 comprises 13 residues. The germline V and J ends were trimmed by 1 base and 7 bases, with 13 bases remaining between them. Germline values: CDR1 GTSNPN, CDR2 SVGIG (reference sequence). CDR3 sequence (DNA): TGTGCCTGGAGTGAAGAGGCAAGTGGTGGCTACACCTTC. Protein sequence: CAWSEEASGGYTF.

The chain carries TRBV6-5 and TRBJ1-6; 10 bases align to TRBD1. Germline V gene data show CDR1 as MNHEY and CDR2 as SVGAGI. V was clipped by 2 bases and J by 8 bases; unmatched bases: 6. This CDR3 is 16 amino acids long. The CDR3: CASSYGVGTGDSPLHF. The CDR3 nucleotides read TGTGCCAGCAGTTACGGGGTCGGGACAGGGGATTCACCCCTCCACTTT.

V and J are TRBV4-3 and TRBJ1-2; 7 bases agree with TRBD1. Germline CDR1 LGHNA, CDR2 YSLEER. V lost 4 bases to trimming and J lost 8 bases; unmatched junction nucleotides: 10. This CDR3 contains 14 residues. The CDR3 DNA reads as TGCGCCAGCAGCCCGACGTACTGGACAGGCGGCTACACCTTC. Amino acids: CASSPTYWTGGYTF.

The V and J genes are TRBV5-1 and TRBJ2-7, with 8 positions matching TRBD2. CDR1 is SGHRS, CDR2 YFSETQ, per germline. The CDR3 consists of 17 residues. The trim removed 4 bases at V and 0 bases at J, leaving 12 bases unmatched. CDR3 nucleotides: TGCGCCAGCAGCCTCTCCGGAGGGAGCGGGAGCTCCTACGAGCAGTACTTC. The encoded protein is CASSLSGGSGSSYEQYF.

This clone appeared a single time. J is TRBJ2-1 and V is TRBV7-3; 8 positions match TRBD2. The ends lost 5 bases at V and 2 bases at J; junction bases unmatched: 14. Germline values: CDR1 SGHTA, CDR2 FQGTGA. This CDR3 spans 18 amino acids. For the CDR3, the DNA is TGTGCCAGCAGCCCACAGGTTGCGGGAGGAGGGACCTACAATGAGCAGTTCTTC. Translation: CASSPQVAGGGTYNEQFF.

This clone was detected once. The V call is TRBV28, the J call TRBJ1-2; TRBD1 might be the D (5 bases). Per the germline V gene, CDR1 is MDHEN and CDR2 is SYDVKM. This CDR3 spans 12 amino acids. V was pared by 3 bases and J by 10 bases, with 12 bases between. The CDR3 nucleotides are TGTGCCAGCAGTTTGGGGTGGACAACCTACACCTTC. It is translated as CASSLGWTTYTF.

The chain combines TRBV5-1 with TRBJ2-3, with 8 bases aligning to TRBD1. V trimming: 3 bases; J trimming: 5 bases; junction bases outside the gene matches: 8. Germline values: CDR1 SGHRS, CDR2 YFSETQ. CDR3 size: 15 residues. This CDR3 is CASSWTDRVEDTQYF. CDR3 bases: TGCGCCAGCAGCTGGACGGACAGGGTCGAAGATACGCAGTATTTT. Together with reference TRBV5-1 and TRBJ2-3, the CDR3 gives the full variable domain: KAGVTQTPRYLIKTRGQQVTLSCSPISGHRSVSWYQQTPGQGLQFLFEYFSETQRNKGNFPGRFSGRQFSNSRSEMNVSTLELGDSALYLCASSWTDRVEDTQYFGPGTRLTVL.

This rearrangement joins TRBV6-6 to TRBJ1-3; 9 bases agree with TRBD1. The V segment lost 2 bases and the J segment 2 bases; nucleotides outside the gene matches: 1. The germline gives CDR1 MNHNY, CDR2 SVGAGI (reference sequence). This CDR3 region has 15 residues. The CDR3 DNA sequence: TGTGCCAGCAGTTACGGGACAGGGCCTGGAAACACCATATATTTT. Protein sequence: CASSYGTGPGNTIYF.

The chain couples TRBV14 to TRBJ2-7; 7 bases align to TRBD1. The CDR3 has 13 amino acids. After removal of 5 bases from V and 3 bases from J, the junction contained 4 bases not matched to a gene. Germline assignment: CDR1 SGHDN and CDR2 FVKESK. The CDR3 protein is CASSDRVVYEQYF. CDR3 nucleotides: TGTGCCAGCAGCGACAGGGTGGTCTACGAGCAGTACTTC. Full variable domain (remainder filled in from reference TRBV14 and TRBJ2-7): EAGVTQFPSHSVIEKGQTVTLRCDPISGHDNLYWYRRVMGKEIKFLLHFVKESKQDESGMPNNRFLAERTGGTYSTLKVQPAELEDSGVYFCASSDRVVYEQYFGPGTRLTVT.

CDR3 region: CASSARTLNTGELFF. CDR3 nucleotides: TGTGCCAGCAGCGCCCGGACTCTGAACACCGGGGAGCTGTTTTTT. J is TRBJ2-2 and V is TRBV3-1 (or the pseudogene TRBV3-2); possibly TRBD2 for D (5 bases). The CDR3 loop spans 15 amino acids. V was clipped by 5 bases and J by 1 base, with 11 bases between them. Per the germline V gene, CDR1 is LGHDT and CDR2 is YNNKEL (reference sequence).

This chain links TRBV7-8 with TRBJ2-7, with 7 nucleotides matching TRBD1. After removal of 5 bases from V and 4 bases from J, the junction contained 17 bases not matched to a gene. Germline CDR1 and CDR2: SGHVS and FQNEAQ. The CDR3 is 17 amino acids. The CDR3 region has the DNA TGTGCCAGCAGCGCCCGAAATCCCGGGACAGACCGGTACGAGCAGTACTTC. Translated, it gives CASSARNPGTDRYEQYF.

The chain uses TRBV11-2 and TRBJ2-1, with 10 bases identical to TRBD2. V shed 3 bases and J 10 bases; nucleotides not matched to a gene: 9. The CDR3 covers 15 residues. Per the germline V gene, CDR1 is SGHAT and CDR2 is FQNNGV. The CDR3 protein is CASSFRLAGGPEQFF. CDR3 sequence (DNA): TGTGCCAGCAGCTTCCGCTTAGCGGGAGGTCCGGAGCAGTTCTTC.

This clone was recorded a few times. V is TRBV5-5 and J is TRBJ1-4, with TRBD1 matching 7 bases. Germline CDR1 and CDR2: SGHKS and YYEKEE (reference sequence). J lost 0 bases, V lost 3 bases, and 11 bases had no gene match. This CDR3 is 18 amino acids long. The CDR3 DNA follows: TGTGCCAGCAGCTCCTTAGGGACAGCTGTGGCAACTAATGAAAAACTGTTTTTT. Translating it yields CASSSLGTAVATNEKLFF.

The CDR3 nucleotides are TGTGCCAGCACCCGGCCCACCGGGACAGCCACTGAAGCTTTCTTT. It encodes CASTRPTGTATEAFF. This chain links TRBV7-9 with TRBJ1-1, with 7 positions matching TRBD1. Germline V gene sequence: CDR1 SEHNR, CDR2 FQNEAQ (reference sequence). This CDR3 contains 15 residues. J gave up 4 bases and V 7 bases, and 12 bases lay outside the gene matches.

This clone was seen only once. V is TRBV3-1 (or the pseudogene TRBV3-2) and J is TRBJ2-5, with TRBD2 identical over 8 bases. V gave up 2 bases and J gave up 3 bases; unmatched junction bases: 5. CDR1 and CDR2 (germline): LGHDT, YNNKEL (reference sequence). The CDR3 has 15 residues. The CDR3 sequence: CASSQNPGGEETQYF. The CDR3 coding sequence is TGTGCCAGCAGCCAAAATCCGGGAGGGGAAGAGACCCAGTACTTC.

The chain recombines TRBV5-5 with TRBJ1-3; D unclear. The CDR3 sequence is 15 residues long. Germline assignment: CDR1 SGHKS and CDR2 YYEKEE (reference sequence). V was pared by 1 base and J by 4 bases, with 12 bases between. This chain's CDR3 is CASSLSGATGNTIYF. The CDR3 nucleotides are TGTGCCAGCAGCTTGAGTGGAGCGACCGGAAACACCATATATTTT. The variable domain in full, completed from reference TRBV5-5 and TRBJ1-3, reads DAGVTQSPTHLIKTRGQQVTLRCSPISGHKSVSWYQQVLGQGPQFIFQYYEKEERGRGNFPDRFSARQFPNYSSELNVNALLLGDSALYLCASSLSGATGNTIYFGEGSWLTVV.

The chain recombines TRBV2 with TRBJ2-1; 8 bases agree with TRBD1. V was clipped by 9 bases and J by 5 bases; unmatched bases: 3. Germline V lookup: CDR1 SNHLY, CDR2 FYNNEI. The CDR3 is made up of 12 amino acids. The CDR3 reads CARGQAHNEQFF. The CDR3 nucleotides are TGTGCCAGGGGACAGGCACACAATGAGCAGTTCTTC.

This clone was observed a few times. V and J are TRBV7-9 and TRBJ1-1; D is unclear. Trimming pared 0 bases from V and 0 bases from J, leaving 11 bases between. CDR1 and CDR2 from the germline V gene are SEHNR and FQNEAQ (reference sequence). The CDR3 is 16 residues long. DNA of the CDR3: TGTGCCAGCAGCTTAGCGCTCGCCAGGATGAACACTGAAGCTTTCTTT. Encoded protein: CASSLALARMNTEAFF. Filled out from reference TRBV7-9 and TRBJ1-1, the complete variable domain reads DTGVSQNPRHKITKRGQNVTFRCDPISEHNRLYWYRQTLGQGPEFLTYFQNEAQLEKSRLLSDRFSAERPKGSFSTLEIQRTEQGDSAMYLCASSLALARMNTEAFFGQGTRLTVV.

This chain uses TRBV7-8 with TRBJ2-5, with unresolved D. CDR1 and CDR2 (germline): SGHVS, FQNEAQ. V lost 4 bases and J 2 bases, leaving 11 bases between the germline ends. The CDR3 runs to 14 residues. Here the CDR3 DNA reads TGTGCCAGCAGCTCCCAGTCGCCACAAGAGACCCAGTACTTC. It translates to CASSSQSPQETQYF.

The chain is built from TRBV29-1 and TRBJ2-7; possibly TRBD2 for D (6 bases). CDR1 is SQVTM and CDR2 is ANQGSEA in the germline V gene. The V and J ends lost 7 bases and 0 bases respectively, with 13 bases between them. The CDR3 runs 13 residues. This CDR3 is CSAVLTSSYEQYF. CDR3 bases: TGCAGCGCTGTTCTGACTAGCTCCTACGAGCAGTACTTC.

V and J are TRBV19 and TRBJ2-1; TRBD1 might be the D (6 bases). V lost 6 bases and J 6 bases, leaving 9 bases between the germline ends. Germline CDR1 reads LNHDA; CDR2 reads SQIVND (reference sequence). This CDR3 spans 12 amino acids. Written as DNA, the CDR3 is TGTGCCAGTAGCGACAGGTCCAATGAGCAGTTCTTC. Translating it yields CASSDRSNEQFF.

This clone was recorded once. V and J are TRBV4-2 and TRBJ2-3, with 13 bases fitting TRBD2. The CDR3 loop spans 16 amino acids. V gave up 8 bases and J gave up 6 bases; unmatched junction bases: 11. Per the germline V gene, CDR1 is LGHNA and CDR2 is YNFKEQ. Written as DNA, the CDR3 is TGTGCCAGCTCTAGAGGGACTAGCGGGACCCCCGATACGCAGTATTTT. Translated, it gives CASSRGTSGTPDTQYF.

The chain recombines TRBV10-1 with TRBJ2-2; D is possibly TRBD2 (5 bases). The CDR3 runs 14 residues. The V gene's germline CDR1 is WNHNN and CDR2 SYGVQD (reference sequence). V lost 6 bases and J 5 bases, leaving 13 bases between the germline ends. In DNA, the CDR3 is TGCGCCAGCAGCCCGGACTCTCAAACCGGGGAGCTGTTTTTT. As protein: CASSPDSQTGELFF.

V and J are TRBV27 and TRBJ1-2, with 8 positions matching TRBD1. V shed 4 bases, J shed 5 bases, and the junction held 18 bases outside the gene matches. The germline V gene encodes CDR1 MNHEY and CDR2 SMNVEV (reference sequence). CDR3 length: 18 amino acids. CDR3 protein: CASSSHWDRTASRYGYTF. Here the CDR3 DNA reads TGTGCCAGCAGTTCCCATTGGGACAGGACTGCTTCTCGGTATGGCTACACCTTC.

The chain couples TRBV7-9 to TRBJ1-1; no reliable D call. V was clipped by 5 bases and J by 14 bases, with 18 bases between them. This CDR3 spans 12 amino acids. Per germline, CDR1 SEHNR and CDR2 FQNEAQ (reference sequence). CDR3 sequence: CASSPSLFGSFF. For the CDR3, the DNA is TGTGCCAGCAGCCCTTCCCTTTTTGGGAGCTTCTTT.

This rearrangement joins TRBV6-4 to TRBJ1-2; the D is unclear. Germline values: CDR1 MRHNA, CDR2 SNTAGT. The CDR3 consists of 12 residues. The V gene lost 11 bases and the J gene lost 4 bases, with 14 bases spanning the gap. The CDR3 sequence: CAAPLILYGYTF. The CDR3 DNA reads as TGTGCCGCCCCCCTAATACTCTATGGCTACACCTTC.

This clone was detected only a few times. V usage is TRBV12-3 or TRBV12-4 and J usage is TRBJ1-4, with TRBD1 matching 7 bases. Losses at the gene ends were 8 bases for V and 6 bases for J; bases not matched to a gene: 3. The CDR3 is 12 residues long. The CDR3 here is CASQGGYEKLFF. For the CDR3, the DNA is TGTGCCAGCCAAGGGGGCTATGAAAAACTGTTTTTT.